These T cell receptor beta chains were read from a single sample in a study of EBV T-cell therapy then PD-1 blockade in nasopharyngeal carcinoma. For these receptors, no antigen is known. TCRdb's copy holds only in-frame clones and misses some; the assay was immunoSEQ multiplex PCR. The table has roughly 20,000 clones, more than 70% seen once. The specimen was CD8+ T cells from blood, collected between days 25 and 35 from a patient whose treatment included autologous EBV-specific T cells and nivolumab. The receptors shown here come from a man in his forties or fifties with nasopharyngeal carcinoma. The CDR3 runs from the conserved cysteine through the conserved F or W. Each record gives: J gene, clone size, V gene, D gene, CDR3 protein, CDR3 DNA. D genes are given only for firm matches. Rows may omit the clone size; those that give it use once, few, many or a size class.

J gene: TRBJ2-2
clone size: NA
V gene: TRBV6-2/TRBV6-3
D gene: NA
CDR3 protein: CASSRIGELFF
CDR3 DNA: TGTGCCAGCAGCCGAATCGGGGAGCTGTTTTTT

J gene: TRBJ2-7
clone size: NA
V gene: TRBV6-5
D gene: TRBD1
CDR3 protein: CASSPTGPYEQYF
CDR3 DNA: TGTGCCAGCAGCCCGACAGGGCCCTACGAGCAGTACTTC

J gene: TRBJ2-5
clone size: NA
V gene: TRBV7-9
D gene: TRBD1
CDR3 protein: CASSLERDRGKTQYF
CDR3 DNA: TGTGCCAGCAGCTTGGAACGGGACAGGGGGAAGACCCAGTACTTC

J gene: TRBJ1-1
clone size: NA
V gene: TRBV7-9
D gene: NA
CDR3 protein: CASSLAEGMNTEAFF
CDR3 DNA: TGTGCCAGCAGCTTAGCGGAGGGGATGAACACTGAAGCTTTCTTT

J gene: TRBJ2-3
clone size: NA
V gene: TRBV6-4
D gene: TRBD2
CDR3 protein: CASSDVGGGTGADTQYF
CDR3 DNA: TGTGCCAGCAGTGACGTCGGCGGGGGGACGGGTGCAGATACGCAGTATTTT

J gene: TRBJ1-5
clone size: NA
V gene: TRBV19
D gene: NA
CDR3 protein: CASSIVRQINQPQHF
CDR3 DNA: TGTGCCAGTAGTATAGTAAGACAGATCAATCAGCCCCAGCATTTT

J gene: TRBJ2-1
clone size: few
V gene: TRBV6-4
D gene: NA
CDR3 protein: CASSVLAASSYNEQFF
CDR3 DNA: TGTGCCAGCAGCGTTCTAGCCGCTAGCTCCTACAATGAGCAGTTCTTC

J gene: TRBJ2-1
clone size: NA
V gene: TRBV7-9
D gene: TRBD1
CDR3 protein: CASSHLRDRPDNEQFF
CDR3 DNA: TGTGCCAGCAGCCATCTCCGGGACAGGCCTGACAATGAGCAGTTCTTC

J gene: TRBJ1-4
clone size: few
V gene: TRBV6-2/TRBV6-3
D gene: NA
CDR3 protein: CASSRDEENEKLFF
CDR3 DNA: TGTGCCAGCAGCCGTGACGAGGAAAATGAAAAACTGTTTTTT

J gene: TRBJ1-6
clone size: NA
V gene: TRBV27
D gene: NA
CDR3 protein: CASTLGGPTPLHF
CDR3 DNA: TGTGCCAGCACCCTCGGGGGTCCCACACCCCTCCACTTT

J gene: TRBJ1-3
clone size: NA
V gene: TRBV3-1/TRBV3-2
D gene: NA
CDR3 protein: CASGKTGLSGNTIYF
CDR3 DNA: TGTGCCAGCGGCAAAACGGGACTCTCTGGAAACACCATATATTTT

J gene: TRBJ2-5
clone size: NA
V gene: TRBV20-1
D gene: NA
CDR3 protein: CSGLELKTQYF
CDR3 DNA: TGCAGTGGGTTGGAATTGAAGACCCAGTACTTC

J gene: TRBJ2-7
clone size: NA
V gene: TRBV12-3/TRBV12-4
D gene: TRBD1
CDR3 protein: CASSQTGSEQYF
CDR3 DNA: TGTGCCAGCAGTCAGACAGGGTCTGAGCAGTACTTC

J gene: TRBJ2-5
clone size: NA
V gene: TRBV2
D gene: NA
CDR3 protein: CASSPRWEQETQYF
CDR3 DNA: TGTGCCAGCAGTCCCCGTTGGGAGCAAGAGACCCAGTACTTC

J gene: TRBJ2-2
clone size: NA
V gene: TRBV19
D gene: TRBD2
CDR3 protein: CASSILAGGLTGELFF
CDR3 DNA: TGTGCCAGTAGTATTTTAGCGGGGGGGCTTACCGGGGAGCTGTTTTTT

J gene: TRBJ1-1
clone size: few
V gene: TRBV7-9
D gene: NA
CDR3 protein: CASSLDTLATEAFF
CDR3 DNA: TGTGCCAGCAGCCTAGACACCTTGGCCACTGAAGCTTTCTTT

J gene: TRBJ2-7
clone size: NA
V gene: TRBV2
D gene: NA
CDR3 protein: CASSLDYEQYF
CDR3 DNA: TGTGCCAGCAGTCTTGACTACGAGCAGTACTTC

J gene: TRBJ2-1
clone size: NA
V gene: TRBV4-3
D gene: NA
CDR3 protein: CASSQDLAGPNNLYSYNEQFF
CDR3 DNA: TGCGCCAGCAGCCAAGACTTGGCGGGGCCTAACAATCTATACTCCTACAATGAGCAGTTCTTC

J gene: TRBJ2-1
clone size: NA
V gene: TRBV5-8
D gene: TRBD2
CDR3 protein: CASPSGVAGYRYEQFF
CDR3 DNA: TGTGCCAGCCCATCCGGGGTAGCGGGGTATCGTTATGAGCAGTTCTTC

J gene: TRBJ1-1
clone size: NA
V gene: TRBV5-4
D gene: NA
CDR3 protein: CASSWGHQNTEAFF
CDR3 DNA: TGTGCCAGCAGCTGGGGACACCAGAACACTGAAGCTTTCTTT

J gene: TRBJ1-5
clone size: NA
V gene: TRBV7-9
D gene: NA
CDR3 protein: CASSRDNQPQHF
CDR3 DNA: TGTGCCAGCAGCAGGGACAATCAGCCCCAGCATTTT

J gene: TRBJ2-7
clone size: NA
V gene: TRBV19
D gene: NA
CDR3 protein: CASIPPGAGFSYEQYF
CDR3 DNA: TGTGCCAGTATACCCCCCGGGGCAGGGTTCTCCTACGAGCAGTACTTC

J gene: TRBJ2-7
clone size: NA
V gene: TRBV3-1/TRBV3-2
D gene: TRBD1
CDR3 protein: CASSLGDRVISYEQYF
CDR3 DNA: TGTGCCAGCAGCCTAGGTGACAGGGTCATCTCTTACGAGCAGTACTTC

J gene: TRBJ1-2
clone size: NA
V gene: TRBV5-4
D gene: NA
CDR3 protein: CASSLGAQLHGYTF
CDR3 DNA: TGTGCCAGCAGCTTGGGGGCCCAGCTGCATGGCTACACCTTC

J gene: TRBJ2-2
clone size: NA
V gene: TRBV6-5
D gene: TRBD1
CDR3 protein: CASSYGDRDTGELFF
CDR3 DNA: TGTGCCAGCAGTTACGGGGACAGGGACACCGGGGAGCTGTTTTTT

J gene: TRBJ2-1
clone size: NA
V gene: TRBV4-3
D gene: TRBD2
CDR3 protein: CASSQDLRGGSYEQFF
CDR3 DNA: TGCGCCAGCAGCCAAGATCTGCGGGGGGGCTCCTATGAGCAGTTCTTC

J gene: TRBJ2-5
clone size: NA
V gene: TRBV2
D gene: TRBD2
CDR3 protein: CASSEGRPGLAGGETQYF
CDR3 DNA: TGTGCCAGCAGTGAAGGCAGACCGGGACTAGCGGGGGGGGAGACCCAGTACTTC

J gene: TRBJ2-3
clone size: NA
V gene: TRBV6-4
D gene: NA
CDR3 protein: CASSDSRDPTTQYF
CDR3 DNA: TGTGCCAGCAGTGACTCGAGAGACCCGACCACGCAGTATTTT

J gene: TRBJ2-7
clone size: NA
V gene: TRBV7-2
D gene: TRBD2
CDR3 protein: CASSLDPSGGVWYF
CDR3 DNA: TGTGCCAGCAGCTTAGACCCTAGCGGGGGGGTCTGGTACTTC

J gene: TRBJ1-1
clone size: NA
V gene: TRBV28
D gene: NA
CDR3 protein: CASSLRTGRTEAFF
CDR3 DNA: TGTGCCAGCAGTTTACGAACAGGGAGGACTGAAGCTTTCTTT

J gene: TRBJ2-1
clone size: few
V gene: TRBV6-4
D gene: NA
CDR3 protein: CASSEGQGSVNEQFF
CDR3 DNA: TGTGCCAGCAGTGAAGGGCAGGGATCGGTGAATGAGCAGTTCTTC

J gene: TRBJ2-7
clone size: NA
V gene: TRBV4-3
D gene: NA
CDR3 protein: CASSQGRTVSYEQYF
CDR3 DNA: TGCGCCAGCAGCCAAGGGAGGACAGTTTCCTACGAGCAGTACTTC

J gene: TRBJ1-2
clone size: NA
V gene: TRBV6-2/TRBV6-3
D gene: NA
CDR3 protein: CASSYSRLNYGYTF
CDR3 DNA: TGTGCCAGCAGTTACTCGAGGCTTAACTATGGCTACACCTTC

J gene: TRBJ2-3
clone size: few
V gene: TRBV4-3
D gene: NA
CDR3 protein: CASSQDGTSTDTQYF
CDR3 DNA: TGCGCCAGCAGCCAAGATGGAACTAGCACAGATACGCAGTATTTT

J gene: TRBJ2-5
clone size: NA
V gene: TRBV10-3
D gene: TRBD2
CDR3 protein: CAIGSSGGQETQYF
CDR3 DNA: TGTGCCATCGGGTCTAGCGGGGGGCAAGAGACCCAGTACTTC

J gene: TRBJ1-2
clone size: NA
V gene: TRBV7-9
D gene: NA
CDR3 protein: CASSYGGGPYF
CDR3 DNA: TGTGCCAGCAGCTATGGGGGGGGCCCCTACTTC

J gene: TRBJ1-4
clone size: NA
V gene: TRBV27
D gene: TRBD1
CDR3 protein: CASRHTGVYEKLFF
CDR3 DNA: TGTGCCAGCAGACACACAGGGGTTTATGAAAAACTGTTTTTT

J gene: TRBJ2-7
clone size: NA
V gene: TRBV30
D gene: NA
CDR3 protein: CAWSMAVSYEQYF
CDR3 DNA: TGTGCCTGGAGTATGGCAGTCTCCTACGAGCAGTACTTC

J gene: TRBJ2-7
clone size: NA
V gene: TRBV12-3/TRBV12-4
D gene: NA
CDR3 protein: CASSTILPYEQYF
CDR3 DNA: TGTGCCAGCAGTACGATTCTTCCCTACGAGCAGTACTTC

J gene: TRBJ2-7
clone size: NA
V gene: TRBV28
D gene: NA
CDR3 protein: CALKPGNSNEQYF
CDR3 DNA: TGTGCCTTAAAGCCGGGGAACTCCAACGAGCAGTACTTC

J gene: TRBJ1-2
clone size: NA
V gene: TRBV5-1
D gene: NA
CDR3 protein: CASSLQMQGLYGYTF
CDR3 DNA: TGCGCCAGCAGCTTGCAGATGCAGGGACTCTATGGCTACACCTTC

J gene: TRBJ2-6
clone size: NA
V gene: TRBV29-1
D gene: NA
CDR3 protein: CSVEDRRLTGANVLTF
CDR3 DNA: TGCAGCGTTGAAGATCGCAGGTTAACTGGGGCCAACGTCCTGACTTTC

J gene: TRBJ1-2
clone size: NA
V gene: TRBV29-1
D gene: NA
CDR3 protein: CSVSPQGNHYGYTF
CDR3 DNA: TGCAGCGTTTCTCCTCAGGGAAACCACTATGGCTACACCTTC

J gene: TRBJ2-5
clone size: NA
V gene: TRBV19
D gene: NA
CDR3 protein: CASSPRPPETQYF
CDR3 DNA: TGTGCCAGTAGTCCCCGGCCCCCAGAGACCCAGTACTTC